These T cell receptor beta chains were read from a single sample in a study of blood T cells in healthy people across ages. TCRdb reanalysed the 5' RACE reads using MiXCR and keeps one entry per CDR3 protein. The data contain 1 million or so distinct CDR3 sequences, 40% to 50% of them singletons. Sequencing was carried out using blood. The receptors come from a woman aged 60-70 years in good health. The CDR3 runs from the conserved cysteine through the conserved F or W. Fields, in order: clone size, V gene, J gene, D gene, CDR3 protein, CDR3 DNA. A D gene is named only where the DNA matches it firmly. Size values are once, few and many counts, or a class for expanded clones, and some rows have none.

abundance: few; v_gene: TRBV28; j_gene: TRBJ2-1; d_gene: TRBD2; CDR3aa: CASATAGGDEQFF; CDR3nt: TGTGCCAGCGCTACAGCGGGAGGGGATGAGCAGTTCTTC
abundance: -; v_gene: TRBV29-1; j_gene: TRBJ2-7; d_gene: -; CDR3aa: CSVVAGRGTYNEQYF; CDR3nt: TGCAGCGTTGTAGCAGGGCGAGGAACCTACAATGAGCAGTACTTC
abundance: -; v_gene: TRBV27; j_gene: TRBJ2-3; d_gene: -; CDR3aa: CASSLYQRGTDTQYF; CDR3nt: TGTGCCAGCAGTTTATATCAGCGGGGCACAGATACGCAGTATTTT
abundance: -; v_gene: TRBV28; j_gene: TRBJ2-3; d_gene: TRBD1; CDR3aa: CASSSTGARTDTQYF; CDR3nt: TGTGCCAGCAGTTCCACAGGGGCACGCACAGATACGCAGTATTTT
abundance: -; v_gene: TRBV4-2; j_gene: TRBJ2-4; d_gene: TRBD2; CDR3aa: CASSQEPSGRTNNEQYF; CDR3nt: TGTGCCAGCAGCCAAGAGCCTAGCGGGAGGACCAACAATGAGCAGTACTTC
abundance: -; v_gene: TRBV14; j_gene: TRBJ2-7; d_gene: TRBD1; CDR3aa: CASRPSPGQGDEQYF; CDR3nt: TGTGCCAGCAGACCGAGCCCGGGACAGGGGGACGAGCAGTACTTC
abundance: -; v_gene: TRBV5-1; j_gene: TRBJ1-2; d_gene: -; CDR3aa: CASSSEGINYGYTF; CDR3nt: TGCGCCAGCAGCTCGGAGGGGATTAACTATGGCTACACCTTC
abundance: -; v_gene: TRBV20-1; j_gene: TRBJ2-5; d_gene: -; CDR3aa: CSAGPYSEDDWETQYF; CDR3nt: TGCAGTGCTGGACCTTATTCAGAGGACGATTGGGAGACCCAGTACTTC
abundance: -; v_gene: TRBV29-1; j_gene: TRBJ2-7; d_gene: TRBD1; CDR3aa: CSAEGQGYEQYF; CDR3nt: TGCAGCGCGGAAGGACAGGGCTACGAGCAGTACTTC
abundance: -; v_gene: TRBV12-3/TRBV12-4; j_gene: TRBJ2-7; d_gene: TRBD2; CDR3aa: CASSEGRGVSEQYF; CDR3nt: TGTGCCAGCAGTGAAGGGCGGGGGGTTTCCGAGCAGTACTTC
abundance: -; v_gene: TRBV29-1; j_gene: TRBJ2-5; d_gene: -; CDR3aa: CNVASSLETQYF; CDR3nt: TGCAACGTTGCCTCTAGTCTTGAGACCCAGTACTTC
abundance: -; v_gene: TRBV7-9; j_gene: TRBJ2-2; d_gene: -; CDR3aa: CASSPAGWTGELFF; CDR3nt: TGTGCCAGCAGCCCCGCGGGGTGGACCGGGGAGCTGTTTTTT
abundance: once; v_gene: TRBV2; j_gene: TRBJ2-7; d_gene: TRBD2; CDR3aa: CGGGSMYEQYF; CDR3nt: TGTGGTGGCGGGAGTATGTACGAGCAGTACTTC
abundance: -; v_gene: TRBV29-1; j_gene: TRBJ1-2; d_gene: TRBD1; CDR3aa: CSVRDRGNYGYTF; CDR3nt: TGCAGCGTAAGGGACAGAGGAAACTATGGCTACACCTTC
abundance: -; v_gene: TRBV27; j_gene: TRBJ2-1; d_gene: TRBD2; CDR3aa: CASSESGTSRNEQFF; CDR3nt: TGTGCCAGCAGTGAATCCGGGACTAGCAGGAATGAGCAGTTCTTC
abundance: -; v_gene: TRBV2; j_gene: TRBJ2-1; d_gene: TRBD2; CDR3aa: CASSEMEGGRMNEQFF; CDR3nt: TGTGCCAGCAGTGAAATGGAGGGCGGGAGGATGAATGAGCAGTTCTTC
abundance: -; v_gene: TRBV12-3/TRBV12-4; j_gene: TRBJ1-1; d_gene: -; CDR3aa: CASSLQSDNTEAFF; CDR3nt: TGTGCCAGCAGCCTACAAAGCGACAACACTGAAGCTTTCTTT
abundance: -; v_gene: TRBV20-1; j_gene: TRBJ2-1; d_gene: TRBD2; CDR3aa: CSARDSSPSGRDNEQFF; CDR3nt: TGCAGTGCTAGAGATTCGTCGCCTAGCGGGAGGGACAATGAGCAGTTCTTC
abundance: -; v_gene: TRBV3-1; j_gene: TRBJ2-1; d_gene: -; CDR3aa: CASSQLSGSYNEQFF; CDR3nt: TGTGCCAGCAGCCAACTATCCGGGTCCTACAATGAGCAGTTCTTC
abundance: many; v_gene: TRBV29-1; j_gene: TRBJ2-5; d_gene: -; CDR3aa: CSVEVVGPRETQYF; CDR3nt: TGCAGCGTTGAAGTTGTCGGACCTCGAGAGACCCAGTACTTC
abundance: -; v_gene: TRBV29-1; j_gene: TRBJ2-2; d_gene: -; CDR3aa: CSVEDSFHTGELFF; CDR3nt: TGCAGCGTTGAAGATTCCTTCCACACCGGGGAGCTGTTTTTT
abundance: -; v_gene: TRBV7-8; j_gene: TRBJ2-7; d_gene: -; CDR3aa: CASSRAISTQSYEQYF; CDR3nt: TGTGCCAGCAGCCGCGCCATCAGTACCCAATCCTACGAGCAGTACTTC
abundance: -; v_gene: TRBV7-6; j_gene: TRBJ2-5; d_gene: TRBD2; CDR3aa: CASSWGLAGGHPPETQYF; CDR3nt: TGTGCCAGCAGCTGGGGACTAGCGGGAGGTCACCCTCCGGAGACCCAGTACTTC
abundance: -; v_gene: TRBV29-1; j_gene: TRBJ2-3; d_gene: TRBD1; CDR3aa: CSANRGQDTQYF; CDR3nt: TGCAGCGCAAACAGGGGGCAGGATACGCAGTATTTT
abundance: -; v_gene: TRBV12-3/TRBV12-4; j_gene: TRBJ2-5; d_gene: TRBD2; CDR3aa: CAGSSRASGSSETQYF; CDR3nt: TGTGCCGGCAGTTCCAGGGCTAGCGGGAGCTCAGAGACCCAGTACTTC
abundance: -; v_gene: TRBV6-5; j_gene: TRBJ1-1; d_gene: TRBD1; CDR3aa: CASSYGQGLMNTEAFF; CDR3nt: TGTGCCAGCAGTTACGGACAGGGCCTCATGAACACTGAAGCTTTCTTT
abundance: few; v_gene: TRBV6-6; j_gene: TRBJ2-5; d_gene: -; CDR3aa: CASRKGETQYF; CDR3nt: TGTGCCAGCAGGAAAGGGGAGACCCAGTACTTC
abundance: -; v_gene: TRBV20-1; j_gene: TRBJ2-3; d_gene: TRBD2; CDR3aa: CSARGWTSGRGSTDTQYF; CDR3nt: TGCAGTGCTAGAGGGTGGACTAGCGGGAGAGGGAGCACAGATACGCAGTATTTT
abundance: -; v_gene: TRBV6-5; j_gene: TRBJ2-7; d_gene: TRBD1; CDR3aa: CASSMGTGGLGEQYF; CDR3nt: TGTGCCAGCAGTATGGGGACAGGGGGGCTGGGCGAGCAGTACTTC
abundance: -; v_gene: TRBV12-3/TRBV12-4; j_gene: TRBJ2-7; d_gene: TRBD1; CDR3aa: CASSSGGPYYEQYF; CDR3nt: TGTGCCAGCAGTTCAGGGGGCCCTTACTACGAGCAGTACTTC
abundance: many; v_gene: TRBV29-1; j_gene: TRBJ2-6; d_gene: -; CDR3aa: CSVGGRSGANVLTF; CDR3nt: TGCAGCGTCGGGGGCAGGTCTGGGGCCAACGTCCTGACTTTC
abundance: few; v_gene: TRBV5-1; j_gene: TRBJ1-6; d_gene: -; CDR3aa: CASSRWDGQTSPLHF; CDR3nt: TGCGCCAGCAGCCGGTGGGACGGACAAACTTCACCCCTCCACTTT
abundance: -; v_gene: TRBV10-3; j_gene: TRBJ2-3; d_gene: -; CDR3aa: CAISEIWGTDTQYF; CDR3nt: TGTGCCATCAGTGAAATCTGGGGCACAGATACGCAGTATTTT
abundance: -; v_gene: TRBV6-6; j_gene: TRBJ2-1; d_gene: TRBD2; CDR3aa: CASSYSRGSPGEQFF; CDR3nt: TGTGCCAGCAGTTACTCGCGCGGGAGCCCGGGTGAGCAGTTCTTC
abundance: few; v_gene: TRBV2; j_gene: TRBJ2-7; d_gene: -; CDR3aa: CARSGEGTSYEQYF; CDR3nt: TGTGCCCGCTCGGGAGAGGGGACTTCCTACGAGCAGTACTTC
abundance: few; v_gene: TRBV5-1; j_gene: TRBJ2-3; d_gene: TRBD2; CDR3aa: CASRGLRAGEGTDTQYF; CDR3nt: TGCGCCAGCAGGGGTCTGCGAGCGGGAGAGGGCACAGATACGCAGTATTTT
abundance: many; v_gene: TRBV2; j_gene: TRBJ2-5; d_gene: -; CDR3aa: CASSVGFQETQYF; CDR3nt: TGTGCCAGCAGCGTTGGATTCCAAGAGACCCAGTACTTC
abundance: -; v_gene: TRBV27; j_gene: TRBJ2-7; d_gene: TRBD2; CDR3aa: CASGPQRELTYEQYF; CDR3nt: TGTGCCAGCGGACCCCAGCGGGAACTTACGTACGAGCAGTACTTC
abundance: few; v_gene: TRBV11-2; j_gene: TRBJ2-1; d_gene: TRBD2; CDR3aa: CASSLDFGRQNEQFF; CDR3nt: TGTGCCAGCAGCTTAGATTTCGGGAGGCAAAATGAGCAGTTCTTC
abundance: -; v_gene: TRBV27; j_gene: TRBJ2-7; d_gene: TRBD2; CDR3aa: CASSVRLAGEQYF; CDR3nt: TGTGCCAGCAGTGTAAGACTAGCGGGGGAGCAGTACTTC
abundance: -; v_gene: TRBV6-5; j_gene: TRBJ1-5; d_gene: -; CDR3aa: CASRGAGLDNQPQHF; CDR3nt: TGTGCCAGCAGGGGAGCAGGGTTAGACAATCAGCCCCAGCATTTT
abundance: -; v_gene: TRBV12-3/TRBV12-4; j_gene: TRBJ1-2; d_gene: TRBD1; CDR3aa: CASSRAGTGAYGYTF; CDR3nt: TGTGCCAGCAGTCGGGCAGGGACAGGGGCCTATGGCTACACCTTC